This T cell receptor beta chain was sequenced during a study of beta chain features in type 1 diabetes. Note on this clone: Its antigen is undetermined.

A heparinised blood draw that averaged about 120 mL was obtained once from each donor. Study observations and caveats: cDNA sequencing could over-represent cells with high TCR expression.

The authors reverse transcribed all of the isolated RNA, so sequencing captured expressed TCRB transcripts. Roughly 1 million reads were obtained per stem cell-like memory T cell sample on average. Sequenced by immunoSEQ multiplex PCR; TCRdb stores in-frame clones only, minus some. Among approximately 90,000 clones, roughly a third were seen once, and the ten largest hold approximately 0.46%. The CDR3 extends over 19 amino acids. CDR1 is LNHDA, CDR2 SQIVND, per germline (reference sequence). Unmatched junction bases numbered 11, after V lost 3 bases and J lost 0 bases. The chain carries TRBV19 and TRBJ1-5, with 10 bases identical to TRBD1. The material sequenced was stem cell memory CD4+ T cells from blood. This clonotype originated in a woman younger than 35 in good health. The CDR3 reads CASSMAGTGDLFSNQPQHF. CDR3 coding DNA: TGTGCCAGTAGTATGGCCGGGACAGGGGACTTATTTAGCAATCAGCCCCAGCATTTT. Together with reference TRBV19 and TRBJ1-5, the CDR3 gives the full variable domain: DGGITQSPKYLFRKEGQNVTLSCEQNLNHDAMYWYRQDPGQGLRLIYYSQIVNDFQKGDIAEGYSVSREKKESFPLTVTSAQKNPTAFYLCASSMAGTGDLFSNQPQHFGDGTRLSIL.